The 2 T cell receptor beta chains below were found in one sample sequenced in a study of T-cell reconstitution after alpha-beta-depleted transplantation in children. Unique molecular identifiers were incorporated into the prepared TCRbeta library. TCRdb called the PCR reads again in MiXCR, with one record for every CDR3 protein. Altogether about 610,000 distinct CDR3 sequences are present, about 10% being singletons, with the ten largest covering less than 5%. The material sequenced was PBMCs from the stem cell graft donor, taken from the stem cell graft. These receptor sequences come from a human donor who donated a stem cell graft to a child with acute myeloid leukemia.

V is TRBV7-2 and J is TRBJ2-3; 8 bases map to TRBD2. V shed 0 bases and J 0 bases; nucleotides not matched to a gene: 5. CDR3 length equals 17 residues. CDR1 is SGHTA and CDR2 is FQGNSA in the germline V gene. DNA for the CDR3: TGTGCCAGCAGCTTAGCCCCTGGCGGGAGGAGCACAGATACGCAGTATTTT. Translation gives CASSLAPGGRSTDTQYF.

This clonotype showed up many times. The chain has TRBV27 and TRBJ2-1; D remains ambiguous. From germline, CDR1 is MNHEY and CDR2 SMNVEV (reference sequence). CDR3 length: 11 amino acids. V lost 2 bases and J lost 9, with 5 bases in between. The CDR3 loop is CASSLGFEQFF. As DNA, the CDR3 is TGTGCCAGCAGTTTAGGGTTTGAGCAGTTCTTC.